These 9 T cell receptor beta chains were all obtained from the same sample, sequenced in a study of blood T cell repertoires in COVID-19. This table comes from immunoSEQ multiplex PCR, and its TCRdb copy is limited to in-frame clones, with some not included. The sample shows around 150,000 clones, approximately 92% of them seen only once. The material sequenced was peripheral blood. These receptors originate from a woman aged 55-70 years with active COVID-19.

J is TRBJ1-4 and V is TRBV7-9; unclear D gene. Germline assignment: CDR1 SEHNR and CDR2 FQNEAQ (reference sequence). This CDR3 has 13 amino acids. V lost 10 bases and J lost 8, with 17 bases in between. The CDR3 sequence: CATGPGINEKLFF. CDR3 nucleotide sequence: TGTGCCACTGGCCCGGGGATTAACGAAAAACTGTTTTTT.

Here the CDR3 reads CASLLGLGTQYF. In DNA, the CDR3 is TGTGCCAGCCTGCTTGGGCTCGGTACCCAGTACTTC. The rearrangement joins TRBV2 to TRBJ2-5, with unresolved D. There are 12 residues in the CDR3. The germline gives CDR1 SNHLY, CDR2 FYNNEI. V lost 8 bases and J lost 8, with 15 bases in between.

The chain carries TRBV30 and TRBJ1-1, with D maybe TRBD1 (6 bases). The CDR3 contains 18 residues. V lost 1 base and J 0 bases, leaving 21 bases between the germline ends. Germline V lookup: CDR1 GTSNPN, CDR2 SVGIG (reference sequence). The CDR3 DNA reads TGTGCCTGGAGTGGTTCAGGTGGGGGCAACGGGATGAACACTGAAGCTTTCTTT. This gives the protein CAWSGSGGGNGMNTEAFF.

The chain joins TRBV2 to TRBJ2-1; TRBD2 agrees at 11 bases. The CDR3 consists of 16 residues. Per germline, CDR1 SNHLY and CDR2 FYNNEI. V was clipped by 6 bases and J by 6 bases; unmatched bases: 10. CDR3 protein: CASRRSSGRSGNEQFF. CDR3 in DNA: TGTGCCAGCAGAAGGTCTAGCGGGAGGTCCGGCAATGAGCAGTTCTTC. Variable domain in full (rest from reference TRBV2 and TRBJ2-1): EPEVTQTPSHQVTQMGQEVILRCVPISNHLYFYWYRQILGQKVEFLVSFYNNEISEKSEIFDDQFSVERPDGSNFTLKIRSTKLEDSAMYFCASRRSSGRSGNEQFFGPGTRLTVL.

This clone showed up just once. The V call is TRBV5-4, the J call TRBJ2-1, with 14 bases aligning to TRBD2. The CDR3 runs to 16 residues. V was pared by 4 bases and J by 8 bases, with 8 bases of the junction left unmatched. Germline CDR1 SGHNT, CDR2 YYREEE (reference sequence). DNA for the CDR3: TGTGCCAGCAGCCGCGTAACGGGACTAGCGGGAGATGAGCAGTTCTTC. The encoded protein is CASSRVTGLAGDEQFF.

The rearrangement joins TRBV28 to TRBJ2-5, with D possibly TRBD2 on 5 matching bases. The CDR3 consists of 15 residues. V was cut by 8 bases and J by 6 bases, with 22 bases left in between. CDR1 and CDR2 from the germline V gene are MDHEN and SYDVKM. The CDR3 protein is CASGTSVGVGKTQYF. In DNA, the CDR3 is TGTGCCAGCGGTACGTCAGTCGGGGTGGGGAAGACCCAGTACTTC.

The chain carries TRBV3-1 (or the pseudogene TRBV3-2) and TRBJ2-1; 11 nucleotides agree with TRBD2. Losses at the gene ends were 4 bases for V and 6 bases for J; bases not matched to a gene: 2. This CDR3 region has 14 residues. Germline loops: CDR1 LGHDT, CDR2 YNNKEL (reference sequence). CDR3 DNA: TGTGCCAGCAGCCCGGGACTAGCGGCCAATGAGCAGTTCTTC. As protein: CASSPGLAANEQFF.

This clone is a singleton in its sample. This chain links TRBV18 with TRBJ2-3, with 9 bases matching TRBD2. The CDR3 sequence is 17 residues long. Germline lookup yields CDR1 KGHSH and CDR2 LQKENI. The junction had 10 bases not matched to a gene; V was cut back by 0 bases and J by 6 bases. CDR3: CASSPPRVAGEEDTQYF. For the CDR3, the DNA is TGTGCCAGCTCACCACCTCGAGTAGCGGGAGAGGAGGATACGCAGTATTTT.

This clone was detected only a few times. The chain carries TRBV5-1 and TRBJ2-2; possibly TRBD1 for D (6 bases). V was pared by 4 bases and J by 0 bases, with 13 bases between. The CDR3 has 16 amino acids. CDR1 is SGHRS, CDR2 YFSETQ, per germline. The CDR3 region has the DNA TGCGCCAGCAGCCGGGTGGACAGCCCGAACACCGGGGAGCTGTTTTTT. Encoded protein: CASSRVDSPNTGELFF.